Listed below are T cell receptor beta chains from one sample, sequenced in a study of control samples from healthy donors and cancer patients. The repertoire was sequenced with immunoSEQ multiplex PCR; TCRdb's copy has only in-frame clones and lacks some. The sample shows some 79,000 clones, over 75% of them seen only once. Sequenced input: blood. These receptors originate from a woman aged 50 to 60 in good health. Both conserved end residues are part of each CDR3.

>TRBJ2-1|TRBV5-4
CASSFRTGYNEQFF
>TRBJ2-3|TRBV30
CAWSDLAGTDTQYF
>TRBJ1-4|TRBV29-1
CSATEDNEKLFF
>TRBJ1-2|TRBV2
CASSEAIYGYTF
>TRBJ1-5|TRBV6-5
CASSLDGSKPQHF
>TRBJ2-5|TRBV7-9
CASSLQAYQETQYF
>TRBJ2-2|TRBV2
CASGSGMNTGELFF
>TRBJ2-7|TRBV10-3
CAIRDDSPYEQYF
>TRBJ2-1|TRBV11-2
CASSSGLAGGNEQFF
>TRBJ1-5|TRBV5-1
CASSLTGNSNQPQHF
>TRBJ2-5|TRBV4-1
CASSRRGTGATLQETQYF
>TRBJ2-1|TRBV2
CASYRPGLAGEGEQFF
>TRBJ2-1|TRBV5-5
CASSSLVSNEQFF
>TRBJ2-1|TRBV5-5
CASSFKTSEYNEQFF
>TRBJ2-2|TRBV5-4
CASRPGGTGGPNTGELFF
>TRBJ1-4|TRBV19
CASSIVGTGTGANEKLFF
>TRBJ1-2|TRBV30
CAWSVFGTPARFGYTF
>TRBJ1-2|TRBV7-2
CASSRGQGANYGYTF
>TRBJ1-6|TRBV15
CATSRDIPGTNSPLHF
>TRBJ2-3|TRBV27
CASSFQRGTDTQYF
>TRBJ1-1|TRBV19
CASREGNTEAFF
>TRBJ2-1|TRBV6-1
CASSEARNLNEQFF
>TRBJ2-7|TRBV27
CASSSLTSGTQLSYEQYF
>TRBJ2-3|TRBV19
CASRLAARTDTQYF
>TRBJ2-7|TRBV7-2
CASSLEIGEQYF
>TRBJ2-2|TRBV29-1
CSVGGSSGSRAGELFF
>TRBJ2-5|TRBV5-5
CASSAQGDLKTQYF
>TRBJ2-3|TRBV6-1
CASSEGSSRTDTQYF
>TRBJ2-2|TRBV14
CASSHNSGRTLNTGELFF
>TRBJ2-1|TRBV19
CASSSWTLIPEQFF
>TRBJ1-1|TRBV7-2
CASSLRRRVGGLLNTEAFF
>TRBJ2-5|TRBV2
CASSVGPGQETQYF
>TRBJ1-1|TRBV5-8
CASSLGQGRGAEAFF
>TRBJ2-1|TRBV27
CASSRLAGDGEQFF
>TRBJ2-7|TRBV10-3
CAISDSGGAWGNEQYF
>TRBJ2-2|TRBV5-6
CASSQLAGVLSTGELFF
>TRBJ1-1|TRBV4-1
CASSQDRGDTEAFF
>TRBJ1-6|TRBV6-1
CASSERQGGNSPLHF
>TRBJ1-2|TRBV5-4
CASSLVSHNYGYTF
>TRBJ2-2|TRBV19
CASSISGRSTGELFF
>TRBJ2-4|TRBV9
CASSVHPPGQLAKNIQYF